Below, 6 T cell receptor beta chains from the same sample are listed, as sequenced in a study of cytomegalovirus exposure and HLA in healthy donors. Both 60 Vbeta primers and 13 Jbeta primers went into the PCR. Method: immunoSEQ multiplex PCR; TCRdb's copy keeps in-frame clones and lacks some. The table lists roughly 120,000 clones, roughly 71% of them singletons, with about 8.3% in the top ten. Sequencing was done on a sample of PBMCs. The source is a man between 18 and 29 years old in good health and CMV-seropositive.

V usage is TRBV5-6 and J usage is TRBJ1-1, with D possibly TRBD1 on 6 matching bases. Germline CDR1 SGHDT, CDR2 YYEEEE. V gave up 0 bases and J gave up 3 bases, with 6 bases separating them. This CDR3 is built from 13 residues. The CDR3 coding sequence is TGTGCCAGCAGCTTGGGACAGGACACTGAAGCTTTCTTT. Translation: CASSLGQDTEAFF.

This clone is medium-sized within its sample. The V gene is TRBV1, the J gene TRBJ2-1; the D call in the table, TRBD2, was not verified against the DNA. TRBV1 is an annotated pseudogene. There are 18 residues in the CDR3. The CDR3 is CTSSQGGIAGGRHNEQFF. In nucleotides, the CDR3 is TGCACCAGCAGCCAAGGGGGCATAGCGGGGGGTAGACACAATGAGCAGTTCTTC.

The table lists this clone with a count of one. The chain joins TRBV7-2 to TRBJ2-3; possible D gene TRBD1, 5 bases. The CDR3 length is 14 residues. Germline-derived CDR1 and CDR2 are SGHTA and FQGNSA. With 3 bases removed from V and 3 bases from J, the gap between germline ends came to 10 bases. The CDR3: CASSFTGRTDTQYF. CDR3 DNA: TGTGCCAGCAGCTTTACAGGCAGAACAGATACGCAGTATTTT. The full variable domain, rest sourced from reference TRBV7-2 and TRBJ2-3, is GAGVSQSPSNKVTEKGKDVELRCDPISGHTALYWYRQSLGQGLEFLIYFQGNSAPDKSGLPSDRFSAERTGGSVSTLTIQRTQQEDSAVYLCASSFTGRTDTQYFGPGTRLTVL.

Only one count was recorded for this clone. The gene calls are TRBV11-2 and TRBJ1-2, with 10 bases that match TRBD1. The CDR3 runs 13 residues. Germline V lookup: CDR1 SGHAT, CDR2 FQNNGV. V shed 5 bases, J shed 7 bases, and the junction held 4 bases outside the gene matches. The CDR3, as DNA: TGTGCCAGCAGCCTCGGGACAGGGGTTGGCTACACCTTC. This translates into CASSLGTGVGYTF.

V usage is TRBV19 and J usage is TRBJ1-1; 7 bases fit TRBD1. V shed 5 bases and J 0 bases; nucleotides not matched to a gene: 3. CDR1 is LNHDA and CDR2 is SQIVND in the germline V gene (reference sequence). The CDR3 is 14 amino acids. CDR3 nucleotide sequence: TGTGCCAGTAGTTACAGGGGATTGAACACTGAAGCTTTCTTT. This sequence encodes CASSYRGLNTEAFF.

This rearrangement joins TRBV19 to TRBJ1-4; maybe TRBD1 (6 bases). Trimming stripped 5 bases from V and 0 bases from J, with 10 bases between. Germline CDR1 reads LNHDA; CDR2 reads SQIVND (reference sequence). This CDR3 is 15 amino acids long. The CDR3 reads CASSSRTATNEKLFF. The CDR3 DNA reads as TGTGCCAGTAGTTCTCGGACAGCAACTAATGAAAAACTGTTTTTT.